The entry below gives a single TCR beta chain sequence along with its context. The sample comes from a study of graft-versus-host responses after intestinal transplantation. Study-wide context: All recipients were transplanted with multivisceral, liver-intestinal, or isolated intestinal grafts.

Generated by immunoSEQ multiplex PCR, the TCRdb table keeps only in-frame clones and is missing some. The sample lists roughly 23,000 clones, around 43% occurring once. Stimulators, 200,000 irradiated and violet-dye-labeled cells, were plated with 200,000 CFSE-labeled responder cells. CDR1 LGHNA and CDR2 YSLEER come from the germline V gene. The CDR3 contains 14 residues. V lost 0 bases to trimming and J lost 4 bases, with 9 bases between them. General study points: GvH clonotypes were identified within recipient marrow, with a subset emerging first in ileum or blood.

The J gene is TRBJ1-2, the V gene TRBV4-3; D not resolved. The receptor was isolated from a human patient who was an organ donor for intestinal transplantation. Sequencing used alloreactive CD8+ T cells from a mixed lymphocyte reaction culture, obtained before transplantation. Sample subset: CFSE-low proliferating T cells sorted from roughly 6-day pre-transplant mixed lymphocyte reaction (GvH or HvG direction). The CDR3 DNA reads TGCGCCAGCAGCCAAGAAATAGCAGTCTATGGCTACACCTTC. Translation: CASSQEIAVYGYTF.